Each of the 29 T cell receptor beta chains below was sequenced from the same sample in a study of tumor-infiltrating lymphocytes in primary liver carcinoma. Constant-region priming of roughly 490 ng total RNA yielded TCR beta cDNA. Three nested multiplex PCR rounds, a slightly modified ARM-PCR, produced the libraries for TCR beta. The opening two PCR rounds, about 11 cycles each, paired TRBV1-TRBV30 forward primers with a C-beta reverse primer. TCRdb ran MiXCR on the multiplex PCR reads and lists one entry per CDR3 protein. The data contain tens of thousands of distinct CDR3 sequences, roughly 77% of them singletons. The approximately 20-31 mg bulk tissue piece was not sorted before simultaneous RNA and DNA extraction. Sequenced: liver tumor tissue from sampling region 3. The subset denotes: tumor region T3, left-lateral pole. Every receptor here comes from a man aged 35-49 years with primary liver carcinoma and hepatitis B virus infection.

Notes on this clonotype: As the CDR3 is not closed by the conserved phenylalanine or tryptophan, this likely results from a read error. V is TRBV11-2 and J is TRBJ2-2; TRBD2 aligns across 9 bases. The CDR3 is 16 residues long. Germline-derived CDR1 and CDR2 are SGHAT and FQNNGV. The CDR3 is CASSLETLAGTGELFS. CDR3 DNA sequence: TGTGCCAGCAGCTTAGAGACGCTAGCGGGAACCGGGGAACTGTTTTCT.

This clonotype was recorded only once. The CDR3 does not end in the conserved phenylalanine or tryptophan, so this is likely a read error. The gene calls are TRBV29-1 and TRBJ1-1; D might be TRBD1 (6 bases). The CDR3 contains 13 residues. The germline gives CDR1 SQVTM, CDR2 ANQGSEA. The chain's CDR3 is CSVVGGLNTGAFS. For the CDR3, the DNA is TGCAGCGTTGTCGGGGGGCTGAACACTGGAGCTTTCTCT.

This clonotype has a single count. The chain is built from TRBV6-5 and TRBJ2-3; 8 bases map to TRBD1. CDR1 MNHEY and CDR2 SVGAGI come from the germline V gene. This CDR3 spans 13 amino acids. The J segment lost 4 bases and the V segment lost 6 bases, leaving 3 bases of the junction unmatched. Here the CDR3 reads CASSPTGADTQYF. The CDR3 region has the DNA TGTGCCAGCAGCCCGACAGGGGCAGATACGCAGTATTTT.

A word on this clonotype: One end of the junction fails to match germline, which may point to a read error. This rearrangement joins TRBV4-2 to TRBJ1-1, with 10 bases that match TRBD1. Looked up from germline, CDR1 is LGHNA and CDR2 is YNFKEQ. CDR3 length equals 18 residues. This CDR3 is CASRTHRDRGIFNTEAFF. The CDR3 region has the DNA TGTGCTAGCAGGACTCACCGGGACAGGGGAATTTTTAACACTGAAGCTTTCTTT.

This clonotype was seen many times. This chain joins TRBV28 and TRBJ2-2; 9 bases are a match to TRBD2. This CDR3 comprises 16 residues. Germline CDR1 reads MDHEN; CDR2 reads SYDVKM. As DNA, the CDR3 is TGTGCAACCCAGCGGGAGGATTTTTGGAACACCGGGGAGCTGTTTTTT. It translates to CATQREDFWNTGELFF. The complete variable domain, with remaining parts taken from reference TRBV28 and TRBJ2-2, reads DVKVTQSSRYLVKRTGEKVFLECVQDMDHENMFWYRQDPGLGLRLIYFSYDVKMKEKGDIPEGYSVSREKKERFSLILESASTNQTSMYLCATQREDFWNTGELFFGEGSRLTVL.

In the case of this clonotype: The junction and the germline gene differ at one end; a read error may be behind it. The chain employs TRBV5-4 and TRBJ2-1; 9 bases map to TRBD2. The germline V gene encodes CDR1 SGHNT and CDR2 YYREEE (reference sequence). The CDR3 loop spans 15 amino acids. Here the CDR3 reads CASGLGGRVYNDQFF. The DNA of the CDR3 is TGTGCCAGCGGCTTGGGCGGGAGGGTATACAATGACCAGTTCTTC.

A remark on this clonotype: An end of the junction does not agree with germline; a read error may underlie this. The V and J genes are TRBV13 and TRBJ1-1, with D possibly TRBD1 on 5 matching bases. The CDR3 is made up of 16 amino acids. Germline V lookup: CDR1 PRHDT, CDR2 FYEKMQ (reference sequence). CDR3 loop: CANSWRGAGIASEAFF. The CDR3 DNA is TGTGCCAACAGCTGGCGGGGCGCAGGCATCGCCTCTGAAGCTTTCTTT.

This chain joins TRBV6-1 and TRBJ1-2, with 7 bases fitting TRBD1. There are 14 residues in the CDR3. Germline-derived CDR1 and CDR2 are MNHNS and SASEGT. The CDR3 region is CANSTRQGSNGYTF. The CDR3 nucleotides read TGTGCAAACAGTACCCGACAGGGATCGAATGGCTACACCTTC.

The sample holds a few counts of this clonotype. Possible read error: a much larger clone is one base away. This chain connects TRBV25-1 to TRBJ2-5; 7 positions match TRBD1. This CDR3 is built from 16 residues. Per the germline V gene, CDR1 is MGHDK and CDR2 is SYGVNS. The CDR3 spells CAGSEFVTGRGETQYF. In nucleotides, the CDR3 is TGTGCCGGCAGTGAATTCGTGACAGGGAGAGGAGAGACCCAGTACTTC. The full variable domain, with the rest looked up from reference TRBV25-1 and TRBJ2-5, is EADIYQTPRYLVIGTGKKITLECSQTMGHDKMYWYQQDPGMELHLIHYSYGVNSTEKGDLSSESTVSRIRTEHFPLTLESARPSHTSQYLCAGSEFVTGRGETQYFGPGTRLLVL.

Comments on this clonotype: A clone one base away is much larger, so this may be a read error. The V gene is TRBV28, the J gene TRBJ1-4; no definite D call. The ends were cut back, 5 bases at V and 0 bases at J, with 13 bases in the middle. Germline CDR1 is MDHEN and CDR2 is SYDVKM. The CDR3 extends over 16 amino acids. In DNA, the CDR3 is TGTGCCAGCAGTCCCTCAGCACCCGCAACTAATGAAAAACTGTTTTTT. Amino acid sequence: CASSPSAPATNEKLFF. Full variable domain (remainder filled in from reference TRBV28 and TRBJ1-4): DVKVTQSSRYLVKRTGEKVFLECVQDMDHENMFWYRQDPGLGLRLIYFSYDVKMKEKGDIPEGYSVSREKKERFSLILESASTNQTSMYLCASSPSAPATNEKLFFGSGTQLSVL.

Worth noting for this clonotype: Just one base apart from a much larger clone, this may be a read error. No conserved phenylalanine or tryptophan ends this CDR3, so it is likely a read error. This chain links TRBV28 with TRBJ2-6; no clear D gene. This CDR3 comprises 12 residues. V lost 6 bases and J 3 bases, leaving 3 bases between the germline ends. Germline CDR1 is MDHEN and CDR2 is SYDVKM. The CDR3 here is CASSRGANVLTL. DNA of the CDR3: TGTGCCAGCAGCCGTGGGGCCAACGTCCTGACTCTC.

Points on this clonotype: The conserved phenylalanine or tryptophan normally closing the CDR3 is absent here, so this likely arose from a read error. The V gene is TRBV29-1, the J gene TRBJ2-3, with a weak D call TRBD1 (6 bases). Germline assignment: CDR1 SQVTM and CDR2 ANQGSEA. The CDR3 consists of 16 residues. DNA for the CDR3: TGCAGCGTTGAACTCCGGGACAAGGGAGTTGCAGATACACAGTATCTT. It specifies CSVELRDKGVADTQYL.

As for this clonotype: Compared with germline, one end of the junction differs, possibly owing to a read error. V and J are TRBV28 and TRBJ2-5; TRBD2 matches at 13 bases. The CDR3 runs 16 residues. Germline V gives CDR1 MDHEN, CDR2 SYDVKM. Here the CDR3 reads CASGLRLAGGERTQYF. CDR3 coding DNA: TGTGCCAGCGGTTTGAGACTAGCGGGAGGTGAACGGACCCAGTACTTC. Full variable domain (outside the CDR3, taken from reference TRBV28 and TRBJ2-5): DVKVTQSSRYLVKRTGEKVFLECVQDMDHENMFWYRQDPGLGLRLIYFSYDVKMKEKGDIPEGYSVSREKKERFSLILESASTNQTSMYLCASGLRLAGGERTQYFGPGTRLLVL.

This clonotype was observed once. One end of the junction fails to match germline, which may point to a read error. The chain uses TRBV5-4 and TRBJ2-5, with D possibly matching TRBD2 (5 bases). The CDR3 consists of 17 residues. Per germline, CDR1 SGHNT and CDR2 YYREEE (reference sequence). The chain's CDR3 is CVSSLAPKVGVGETQYF. In DNA, the CDR3 is TGTGTCAGCAGCTTGGCCCCCAAAGTGGGAGTGGGTGAGACCCAGTACTTC.

This clonotype was recorded only once. One junction end disagrees with the germline gene, perhaps due to a read error. The genes are TRBV11-2 and TRBJ2-7; D remains ambiguous. The CDR3 consists of 16 residues. Looked up from germline, CDR1 is SGHAT and CDR2 is FQNNGV. CDR3 nucleotide sequence: TGTGCCACCAGCTTAGATGGTGGAGCTTCCGCATACGAGCAGTACTTC. This encodes CATSLDGGASAYEQYF.

V usage is TRBV20-1 and J usage is TRBJ1-2; D may be TRBD1 (5 bases). Germline values: CDR1 DFQATT, CDR2 SNEGSKA (reference sequence). CDR3 length equals 13 residues. V lost 6 bases, J lost 0 bases, and 11 bases lay in between. The CDR3 is CSAPDITNYGYTF. CDR3 DNA: TGCAGTGCGCCGGACATTACTAACTATGGCTACACCTTC.

Comment on this clonotype: The junction shows a germline mismatch at one end, possibly a read error. The chain employs TRBV6-1 and TRBJ2-1; 7 positions match TRBD2. CDR1 and CDR2 (germline): MNHNS, SASEGT. The CDR3 contains 17 residues. The CDR3 region is CDSSGGSWAGEVSEQFF. In DNA, the CDR3 is TGTGACAGCAGTGGGGGGTCGTGGGCGGGAGAGGTGAGTGAGCAGTTCTTC.

Regarding this clonotype: Since a much larger clone is just one base distant, this may be a read error. This rearrangement joins TRBV2 to TRBJ2-7, with D tentatively TRBD2 (5 bases). The CDR3 sequence is 14 residues long. Germline CDR1 is SNHLY and CDR2 is FYNNEI. V gave up 4 bases and J gave up 3 bases, with 13 bases separating them. CDR3 residues: CASSADIGNYEQYF. In DNA form, the CDR3 reads TGTGCCAGCAGTGCTGATATCGGGAACTACGAGCAGTACTTC.

The chain recombines TRBV6-5 with TRBJ2-1; TRBD2 agrees at 7 bases. The CDR3 totals 13 residues. The germline gives CDR1 MNHEY, CDR2 SVGAGI. CDR3 nucleotide sequence: TGTGCGTGCGGGGGTAGAGGGACCAATGAGCAGTTCTTC. Protein: CACGGRGTNEQFF.

As for this clonotype: At one of its ends the junction is not consistent with the germline gene, which may arise from a read error. This rearrangement joins TRBV11-2 to TRBJ1-1, with D uncertain. The length of the CDR3 is 14 residues. Germline CDR1 is SGHAT and CDR2 is FQNNGV. The CDR3 loop is CASSTAGSVNEAFF. Written as DNA, the CDR3 is TGTGCCAGTAGCACAGCCGGTTCCGTAAATGAAGCCTTCTTT.

To note about this clonotype: The junction differs from germline at one of its ends, possibly a read error. The rearrangement links TRBV29-1 to TRBJ2-1; 10 bases line up with TRBD2. CDR3 length: 14 residues. The V gene's germline CDR1 is SQVTM and CDR2 ANQGSEA. The CDR3 sequence: CCVLKAGGLDEQFF. The DNA of the CDR3 is TGCTGCGTCCTCAAAGCGGGAGGGCTAGATGAGCAGTTCTTC.

Concerning this clonotype: One end of the junction does not line up with germline, which may come from a read error. The V and J genes are TRBV4-2 and TRBJ2-1; 8 bases are shared with TRBD2. Germline-derived CDR1 and CDR2 are LGHNA and YNFKEQ. The length of the CDR3 is 16 residues. In nucleotides, the CDR3 is TGTGCCAGCAGCCAAGAGGACGGACTAGCCTACAATGAACAGTTCTTC. Translating gives CASSQEDGLAYNEQFF.

Comments on this clonotype: Since no conserved phenylalanine or tryptophan closes the CDR3, a read error is the likely cause. V usage is TRBV6-5 and J usage is TRBJ1-1, with 7 bases aligning to TRBD1. Germline values: CDR1 MNHEY, CDR2 SVGAGI. CDR3 size: 15 residues. This CDR3 is CASSSYRGLNIEAFY. As DNA, the CDR3 is TGTGCCAGTAGTTCGTACAGGGGTCTGAACATTGAAGCTTTCTAT.

The V gene is TRBV11-2, the J gene TRBJ2-1, with D unclear. Per germline, CDR1 SGHAT and CDR2 FQNNGV. The CDR3 runs to 15 residues. The CDR3 protein is CTTGQGQPSYNEQFF. CDR3 sequence (DNA): TGTACCACCGGGCAAGGCCAGCCATCTTACAATGAGCAGTTCTTC.

This clonotype came up many times. CDR3 sequence: CASSQEGPAFGYTF. CDR3 bases: TGCGCCAGCAGCCAAGAGGGCCCGGCGTTTGGCTACACCTTC. The chain recombines TRBV4-1 with TRBJ1-2, with D unclear. Germline V gene sequence: CDR1 MGHRA, CDR2 YSYEKL. CDR3 length equals 14 residues. The germline V and J ends were trimmed by 0 bases and 7 bases, with 12 bases remaining between them.

The rearrangement uses TRBV28 and TRBJ2-7; D is perhaps TRBD1 (6 bases). Germline CDR1 is MDHEN and CDR2 is SYDVKM. CDR3 size: 12 residues. The CDR3 sequence: CVSSLTGAEQYF. CDR3 DNA: TGTGTAAGCAGCCTGACAGGCGCCGAGCAGTACTTC. The full variable domain, with the rest looked up from reference TRBV28 and TRBJ2-7, is DVKVTQSSRYLVKRTGEKVFLECVQDMDHENMFWYRQDPGLGLRLIYFSYDVKMKEKGDIPEGYSVSREKKERFSLILESASTNQTSMYLCVSSLTGAEQYFGPGTRLTVT.

This clonotype was seen many times. V is TRBV7-9 and J is TRBJ2-3; TRBD2 agrees at 7 bases. V lost 3 bases and J lost 5; bases outside the gene matches: 5. The V gene's germline CDR1 is SEHNR and CDR2 FQNEAQ (reference sequence). The CDR3 consists of 14 residues. The CDR3 loop reads CASSFGREIDTQYF. DNA for the CDR3: TGTGCCAGCAGCTTCGGGCGGGAGATAGATACGCAGTATTTT.

This clonotype has at least ten counts. The chain employs TRBV5-4 and TRBJ2-2, with D possibly matching TRBD2 (5 bases). The germline V gene encodes CDR1 SGHNT and CDR2 YYREEE (reference sequence). This CDR3 is 14 amino acids long. V dropped 0 bases and J dropped 3 bases, with 6 bases sitting between them. The CDR3 region has the DNA TGTGCCAGCAGCTTGGCGGGGTACACCGGGGAGCTGTTTTTT. Translation: CASSLAGYTGELFF.

The table lists this clonotype with many counts. The J gene is TRBJ1-2, the V gene TRBV5-1; 9 bases map to TRBD1. Germline lookup yields CDR1 SGHRS and CDR2 YFSETQ. V lost 7 bases, J lost 6 bases, and 7 bases stayed unmatched. The CDR3 consists of 13 residues. CDR3 sequence: CASGGQGFDGYTF. CDR3 sequence (DNA): TGCGCCAGCGGGGGACAGGGTTTCGATGGCTACACCTTC.